This entry lists 20 T cell receptor beta chains sequenced from one sample in a study of long-term antiretroviral therapy in people with HIV. Run at survey level, the immunoSEQ assay was version v3.0. Sequencing was performed with immunoSEQ multiplex PCR; in TCRdb, only in-frame clones are kept and a portion is missing. The table includes some 45,000 clones, around nine tenths detected once. The starting material was unsorted PBMCs, obtained 0.1 years before starting antiretroviral therapy. The receptors come from a woman in her 50s with HIV.

The genes are TRBV7-2 and TRBJ2-7; 7 bases are a match to TRBD2. In germline, CDR1 is SGHTA, CDR2 FQGNSA. Trimming cost V 1 base and J 7 bases; bases outside gene matches: 4. The length of the CDR3 is 13 residues. The DNA for the CDR3 is TGTGCCAGCAGCTTAGTCAACGGGGGGGAGCAGTACTTC. This codes for CASSLVNGGEQYF.

The rearrangement uses TRBV11-2 and TRBJ1-2, with 8 bases aligning to TRBD1. V was clipped by 0 bases and J by 4 bases; unmatched bases: 10. The CDR3 loop spans 17 amino acids. Germline-derived CDR1 and CDR2 are SGHAT and FQNNGV. The CDR3 nucleotides are TGTGCCAGCAGCTTAGACGCCGCCGGACAGGGAGGCTATGGCTACACCTTC. Translated: CASSLDAAGQGGYGYTF.

The chain employs TRBV6-6 and TRBJ1-1; possibly TRBD1 for D (6 bases). Germline V gene sequence: CDR1 MNHNY, CDR2 SVGAGI (reference sequence). V lost 2 bases and J lost 4, with 14 bases in between. This CDR3 comprises 15 residues. CDR3 nucleotides: TGTGCCAGCAGTTACCTACGGGGGGCGGGCACTGAAGCTTTCTTT. This translates into CASSYLRGAGTEAFF.

The chain combines TRBV7-9 with TRBJ1-5; weak D call: TRBD1 (5 bases). Per the germline V gene, CDR1 is SEHNR and CDR2 is FQNEAQ (reference sequence). The CDR3 runs 15 residues. Between the trimmed V and J ends, which lost 5 bases and 4 bases, there was a span of 15 bases. CDR3 sequence (DNA): TGTGCCAGCAGCCGGGATAACGGGGGGAATCAGCCCCAGCATTTT. This translates into CASSRDNGGNQPQHF.

DNA of the CDR3: TGTGCCAGCAGCTTGGGGCAGGGAAGAAGCTATGGCTACACCTTC. This sequence encodes CASSLGQGRSYGYTF. The chain has TRBV7-9 and TRBJ1-2; a weak D match, TRBD1 (5 bases). CDR1 and CDR2 from the germline V gene are SEHNR and FQNEAQ (reference sequence). The CDR3 is 15 amino acids. V was cut by 3 bases and J by 4 bases, with 15 bases left in between.

This clone was observed a single time. The rearrangement links TRBV2 to TRBJ2-1; 7 bases are a match to TRBD1. The CDR3 totals 14 residues. Per the germline V gene, CDR1 is SNHLY and CDR2 is FYNNEI. V lost 8 bases to trimming and J lost 0 bases; unmatched junction nucleotides: 4. For the CDR3, the DNA is TGTGCCAGCTTGGGACAGAGCTCCTACAATGAGCAGTTCTTC. It translates to CASLGQSSYNEQFF.

This clone showed up just once. CDR3 sequence: CASSRSRVGNTIYF. CDR3 DNA sequence: TGTGCCAGCAGCCGAAGCAGGGTTGGAAACACCATATATTTT. V usage is TRBV7-9 and J usage is TRBJ1-3; maybe TRBD1 (5 bases). Trimming took off 5 bases at V and 3 bases at J, with 11 bases between the two ends. This CDR3 has 14 amino acids. Germline-derived CDR1 and CDR2 are SEHNR and FQNEAQ (reference sequence).

This sequence joins TRBV11-2 and TRBJ2-3; TRBD2 matches at 8 bases. CDR1 is SGHAT, CDR2 FQNNGV, per germline. This CDR3 is built from 16 residues. The J segment lost 4 bases and the V segment lost 4 bases, leaving 10 bases of the junction unmatched. The CDR3 region is CASSSPSGTSPDTQYF. In DNA form, the CDR3 reads TGTGCCAGCAGCTCACCCTCCGGGACTAGTCCAGATACGCAGTATTTT.

V and J are TRBV5-8 and TRBJ1-4, with TRBD1 matching 9 bases. V lost 4 bases and J lost 7; bases outside the gene matches: 11. CDR3 length equals 16 residues. Looked up from germline, CDR1 is SGHTS and CDR2 is YDEGEE. CDR3 bases: TGTGCCAGCAGCATTATCGACAGGGGGGGTATTGAAAAACTGTTTTTT. Translation gives CASSIIDRGGIEKLFF.

The chain carries TRBV7-3 and TRBJ2-5; 12 bases align to TRBD2. Trimming took 6 bases from V and 5 from J; bases not matched to a gene: 19. CDR1 is SGHTA, CDR2 FQGTGA, per germline. The CDR3 has 19 residues. Here the CDR3 DNA reads TGTGCCAGCAGTTTGTTAAATGGGGCTAGCGGGGGGGCGAGGGAGACCCAGTACTTC. Protein sequence: CASSLLNGASGGARETQYF.

This rearrangement joins TRBV5-4 to TRBJ2-5; 8 bases agree with TRBD2. The germline V gene encodes CDR1 SGHNT and CDR2 YYREEE (reference sequence). The CDR3 is made up of 14 amino acids. Trimming took 2 bases from V and 3 from J; bases not matched to a gene: 3. The CDR3 DNA sequence: TGTGCCAGCAGCTTCCGGGGGGGCGAAGAGACCCAGTACTTC. It encodes CASSFRGGEETQYF.

The rearrangement joins TRBV7-3 to TRBJ1-2; 10 nucleotides line up with TRBD1. Germline V gene data show CDR1 as SGHTA and CDR2 as FQGTGA. J lost 8 bases, V lost 0 bases, and 6 bases had no gene match. The CDR3 extends over 15 amino acids. The chain's CDR3 is CASSLTLGTGEGYTF. CDR3 sequence (DNA): TGTGCCAGCAGCTTAACTTTAGGGACAGGGGAGGGCTACACCTTC. The variable domain in full, completed from reference TRBV7-3 and TRBJ1-2, reads GAGVSQTPSNKVTEKGKYVELRCDPISGHTALYWYRQSLGQGPEFLIYFQGTGAADDSGLPNDRFFAVRPEGSVSTLKIQRTERGDSAVYLCASSLTLGTGEGYTFGSGTRLTVV.

The chain combines TRBV5-4 with TRBJ2-2; no reliable D call. V lost 1 base and J 6 bases, leaving 1 base between the germline ends. Germline-derived CDR1 and CDR2 are SGHNT and YYREEE (reference sequence). The CDR3 loop spans 11 amino acids. CDR3 in DNA: TGTGCCAGCAGCTTGTCCGGGGAGCTGTTTTTT. Protein product: CASSLSGELFF.

This chain joins TRBV19 and TRBJ2-4; 8 bases are shared with TRBD2. Germline V gene data show CDR1 as LNHDA and CDR2 as SQIVND (reference sequence). V lost 5 bases to trimming and J lost 11 bases; unmatched junction nucleotides: 11. The CDR3 runs 14 residues. The DNA for the CDR3 is TGTGCCAGTAGTCCCCAGGCTAGCGGGCCTTTTCAGTACTTC. This translates into CASSPQASGPFQYF.

The V gene is TRBV18, the J gene TRBJ1-2; no clear D. The germline V gene has CDR1 KGHSH and CDR2 LQKENI. The CDR3 has 16 amino acids. Between the trimmed V and J ends, which lost 0 bases and 0 bases, there was a span of 11 bases. The CDR3 DNA follows: TGTGCCAGCTCACCACCAAGGGTTTTGGCTAACTATGGCTACACCTTC. Translated: CASSPPRVLANYGYTF.

The chain carries TRBV29-1 and TRBJ1-1; tentative D call: TRBD1 (6 bases). V was pared by 6 bases and J by 7 bases, with 12 bases between. The CDR3 extends over 11 amino acids. Germline V CDR1 and CDR2: SQVTM, ANQGSEA. This CDR3 is CSVEPTGEAFF. CDR3 nucleotides: TGCAGCGTGGAACCGACAGGTGAAGCTTTCTTT.

The J gene is TRBJ1-1, the V gene TRBV5-1; TRBD1 matches at 7 bases. This CDR3 region has 14 residues. Trimming removed 4 bases from V and 2 bases from J; junction bases left unmatched: 5. CDR1 and CDR2 (germline): SGHRS, YFSETQ. In nucleotides, the CDR3 is TGCGCCAGCAGCCTTCGACAGGGCAACACTGAAGCTTTCTTT. As protein: CASSLRQGNTEAFF. The full variable domain, rest sourced from reference TRBV5-1 and TRBJ1-1, is KAGVTQTPRYLIKTRGQQVTLSCSPISGHRSVSWYQQTPGQGLQFLFEYFSETQRNKGNFPGRFSGRQFSNSRSEMNVSTLELGDSALYLCASSLRQGNTEAFFGQGTRLTVV.

The chain has TRBV12-5 and TRBJ2-7; D gene uncertain. Germline V gene lookup returns CDR1 LGHNT and CDR2 FRNRAP. The CDR3 consists of 11 residues. The germline V and J ends were trimmed by 2 bases and 7 bases, with 6 bases remaining between them. In DNA, the CDR3 is TGTGCTAGTGGTTTGCGTTCAGAGCAGTACTTC. Its translation: CASGLRSEQYF.

The J gene is TRBJ1-1, the V gene TRBV6-5; no reliable D call. CDR3 length: 13 amino acids. Looked up from germline, CDR1 is MNHEY and CDR2 is SVGAGI. The V end lost 8 bases, the J end lost 1 base, and 11 bases lay between the germline ends. The CDR3 DNA sequence: TGTGCCAGCCGGATGCGGGGGAACACTGAAGCTTTCTTT. Its translation: CASRMRGNTEAFF.

The gene calls are TRBV6-6 and TRBJ2-7; 9 positions agree with TRBD2. Trimming took 2 bases from V and 1 from J; bases not matched to a gene: 3. Looked up from germline, CDR1 is MNHNY and CDR2 is SVGAGI (reference sequence). This CDR3 spans 15 amino acids. CDR3 sequence reads: CASSYGSGGSYEQYF. CDR3 coding DNA: TGTGCCAGCAGTTACGGCAGCGGGGGGTCCTACGAGCAGTACTTC.